This TCR beta chain was identified during a study of molecular identifiers for immune sequencing clone quantification. Libraries from naive CD8 cells were generated from approximately 22,000 to 940,000 sorted cells (with 10%, 30% or 50% RNA). In its sample, this clonotype was seen many times. The antigen is undetermined. TCRdb recomputed calls from the PCR reads with MiXCR, one row per CDR3 protein. This sample has 300,000 to 350,000 distinct CDR3 sequences, with about a fifth found just once. General study points: It was shown that clones above 20 RNA copies held over 99% of effector molecules, but under 1% in naive cells. Approximately 1 million naive cells reportedly did not prevent detection of spiked Jurkat TCR RNA from one cell.

Germline CDR1 and CDR2: SEHNR and FQNEAQ (reference sequence). Deletions cut 7 bases from V and 4 bases from J, with 20 bases between. This CDR3 contains 15 residues. The gene calls are TRBV7-9 and TRBJ2-7; D is possibly TRBD1 or TRBD2 (5 bases each). The receptor comes from a human donor in good health. Some libraries in this study had Jurkat cell RNA spiked in. The sequenced sample was naive CD8+ T cells from blood, with Jurkat cell RNA spiked in. Subset meaning: FACS-sorted CD8+CD4-CCR7+CD45RA+ naive T cells. This CDR3 reads CASKKDAGTVYEQYF. The CDR3 DNA sequence: TGTGCCAGCAAGAAAGATGCAGGGACCGTATACGAGCAGTACTTC. The full variable domain, completed using reference TRBV7-9 and TRBJ2-7, is DTGVSQNPRHKITKRGQNVTFRCDPISEHNRLYWYRQTLGQGPEFLTYFQNEAQLEKSRLLSDRFSAERPKGSFSTLEIQRTEQGDSAMYLCASKKDAGTVYEQYFGPGTRLTVT.